This T cell receptor beta chain was sequenced for a study of blood T cell repertoires in COVID-19. Unmatched junction bases numbered 6, after V lost 5 bases and J lost 6 bases. CDR1 is SEHNR, CDR2 FQNEAQ, per germline (reference sequence). This CDR3 comprises 14 residues. The study drew participants aged about 18 to 89 years from about two dozen US areas. Data came from immunoSEQ multiplex PCR; TCRdb stores just in-frame clones and leaves some out. In the table there are hundreds of thousands of clones, more than 80% of which are singletons. The sample comprised PBMCs or T cells enriched from blood (not recorded which). The receptor was isolated from a woman aged 18-30 years who had recovered from COVID-19. The chain uses TRBV7-9 and TRBJ1-5, with 8 bases lining up with TRBD1. The CDR3 DNA is TGTGCCAGCAGCACGGCCACAGGGGGTCAGCCCCAGCATTTT. As protein: CASSTATGGQPQHF.